This T cell receptor beta chain was recovered during a study of blood T cell repertoires in COVID-19. The CDR3 has 15 residues. Germline assignment: CDR1 MDHEN and CDR2 SYDVKM. The ends were cut back, 3 bases at V and 2 bases at J, with 13 bases in the middle. The authors' processing: Estimated nucleated cell counts came from reference gene primer amplification. Clones were read by immunoSEQ multiplex PCR, and TCRdb kept only the in-frame ones, dropping some. That table supplies the V and J calls and clone size; D and trimming were determined from the DNA. The data contain 310,000 or so clones, more than 70% of them singletons. This clone has just one count.

The receptor was isolated from a woman aged 25 to 39 with COVID-19, enrolled during active disease. The sample was peripheral blood. The chain has TRBV28 and TRBJ1-1; possibly TRBD1 for D (6 bases). CDR3 in amino acids: CASSLFQGINTEAFF. In DNA form, the CDR3 reads TGTGCCAGCAGTTTGTTCCAGGGGATTAACACTGAAGCTTTCTTT.